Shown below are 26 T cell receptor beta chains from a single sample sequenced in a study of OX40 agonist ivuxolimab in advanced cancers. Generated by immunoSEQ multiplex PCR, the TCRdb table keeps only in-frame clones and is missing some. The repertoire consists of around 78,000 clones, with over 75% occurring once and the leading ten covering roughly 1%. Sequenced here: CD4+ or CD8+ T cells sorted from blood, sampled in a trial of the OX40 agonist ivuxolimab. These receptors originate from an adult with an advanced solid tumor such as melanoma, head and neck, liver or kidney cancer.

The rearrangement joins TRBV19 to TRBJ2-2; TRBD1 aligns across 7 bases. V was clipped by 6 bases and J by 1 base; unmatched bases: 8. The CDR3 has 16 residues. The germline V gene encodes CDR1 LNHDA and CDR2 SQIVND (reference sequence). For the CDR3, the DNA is TGTGCCAGTAGAGAGCCCGGGACAGAGAACACCGGGGAGCTGTTTTTT. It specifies CASREPGTENTGELFF. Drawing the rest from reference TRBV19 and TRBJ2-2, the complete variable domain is DGGITQSPKYLFRKEGQNVTLSCEQNLNHDAMYWYRQDPGQGLRLIYYSQIVNDFQKGDIAEGYSVSREKKESFPLTVTSAQKNPTAFYLCASREPGTENTGELFFGEGSRLTVL.

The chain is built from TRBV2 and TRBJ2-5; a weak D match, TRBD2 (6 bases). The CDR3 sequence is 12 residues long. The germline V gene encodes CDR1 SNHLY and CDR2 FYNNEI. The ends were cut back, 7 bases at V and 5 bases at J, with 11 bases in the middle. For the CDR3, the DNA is TGTGCCAGCAAACGGGGGATCGAGACCCAGTACTTC. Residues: CASKRGIETQYF.

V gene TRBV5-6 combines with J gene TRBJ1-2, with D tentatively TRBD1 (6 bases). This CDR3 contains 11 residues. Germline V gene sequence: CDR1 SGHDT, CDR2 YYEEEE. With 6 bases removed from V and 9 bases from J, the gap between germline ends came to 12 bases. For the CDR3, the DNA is TGTGCCAGCACCCTACAGGGCAGCTACACCTTC. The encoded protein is CASTLQGSYTF. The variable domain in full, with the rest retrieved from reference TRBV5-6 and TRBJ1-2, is DAGVTQSPTHLIKTRGQQVTLRCSPKSGHDTVSWYQQALGQGPQFIFQYYEEEERQRGNFPDRFSGHQFPNYSSELNVNALLLGDSALYLCASTLQGSYTFGSGTRLTVV.

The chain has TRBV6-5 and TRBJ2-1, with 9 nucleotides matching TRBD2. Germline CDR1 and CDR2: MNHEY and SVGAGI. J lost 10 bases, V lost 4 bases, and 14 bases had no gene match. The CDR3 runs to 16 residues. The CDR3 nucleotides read TGTGCCAGCAGTTCCAACCCGCTAATTACTAGCGGGGAGCAGTTCTTC. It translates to CASSSNPLITSGEQFF.

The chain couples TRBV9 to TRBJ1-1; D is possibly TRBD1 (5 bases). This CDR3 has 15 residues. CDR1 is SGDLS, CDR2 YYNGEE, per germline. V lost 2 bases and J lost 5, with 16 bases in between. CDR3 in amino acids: CASSVGGQGGTEAFF. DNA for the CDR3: TGTGCCAGCAGCGTGGGCGGGCAGGGAGGGACTGAAGCTTTCTTT.

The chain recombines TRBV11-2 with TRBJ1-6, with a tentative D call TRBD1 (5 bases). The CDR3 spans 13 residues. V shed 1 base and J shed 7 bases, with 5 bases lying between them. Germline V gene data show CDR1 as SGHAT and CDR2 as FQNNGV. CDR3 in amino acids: CASSLGGNSPLHF. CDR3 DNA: TGTGCCAGCAGCTTAGGGGGGAATTCACCCCTCCACTTT.

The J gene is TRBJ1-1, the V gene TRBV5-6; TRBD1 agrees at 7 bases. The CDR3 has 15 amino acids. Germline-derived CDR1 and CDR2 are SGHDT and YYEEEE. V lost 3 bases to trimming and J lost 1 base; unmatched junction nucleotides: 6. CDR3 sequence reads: CASSWTGTENTEAFF. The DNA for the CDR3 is TGTGCCAGCAGCTGGACCGGGACAGAGAACACTGAAGCTTTCTTT.

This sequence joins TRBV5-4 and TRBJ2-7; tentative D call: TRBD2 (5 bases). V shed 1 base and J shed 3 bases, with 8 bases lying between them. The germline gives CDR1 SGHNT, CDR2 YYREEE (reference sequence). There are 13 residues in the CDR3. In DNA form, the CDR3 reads TGTGCCAGCAGCTTGCCCGGGAACTACGAGCAGTACTTC. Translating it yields CASSLPGNYEQYF.

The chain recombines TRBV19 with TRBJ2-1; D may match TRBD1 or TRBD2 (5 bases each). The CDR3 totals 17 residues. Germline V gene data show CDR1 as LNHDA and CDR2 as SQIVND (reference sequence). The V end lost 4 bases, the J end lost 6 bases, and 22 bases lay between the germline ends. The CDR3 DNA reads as TGTGCCAGTAGTACATCGGGACCGGCGAGGGGTCGCAATGAGCAGTTCTTC. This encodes CASSTSGPARGRNEQFF.

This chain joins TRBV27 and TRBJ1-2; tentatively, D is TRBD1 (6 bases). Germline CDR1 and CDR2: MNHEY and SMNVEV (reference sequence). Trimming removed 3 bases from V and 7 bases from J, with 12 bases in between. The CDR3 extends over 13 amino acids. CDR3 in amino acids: CASSLRGRSGYTF. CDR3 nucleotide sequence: TGTGCCAGCAGTTTGCGGGGGCGCAGTGGCTACACCTTC.

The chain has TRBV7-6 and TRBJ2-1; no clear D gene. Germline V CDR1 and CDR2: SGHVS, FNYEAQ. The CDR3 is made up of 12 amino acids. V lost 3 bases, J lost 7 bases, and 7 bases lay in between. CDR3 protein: CASSFLVNEQFF. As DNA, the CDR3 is TGTGCCAGCAGCTTCCTCGTGAATGAGCAGTTCTTC.

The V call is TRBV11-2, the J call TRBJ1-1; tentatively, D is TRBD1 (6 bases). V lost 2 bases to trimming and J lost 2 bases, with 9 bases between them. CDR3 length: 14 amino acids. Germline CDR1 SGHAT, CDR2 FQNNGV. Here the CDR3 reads CASSLSQGNTEAFF. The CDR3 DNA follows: TGTGCCAGCAGCTTATCACAGGGAAACACTGAAGCTTTCTTT.

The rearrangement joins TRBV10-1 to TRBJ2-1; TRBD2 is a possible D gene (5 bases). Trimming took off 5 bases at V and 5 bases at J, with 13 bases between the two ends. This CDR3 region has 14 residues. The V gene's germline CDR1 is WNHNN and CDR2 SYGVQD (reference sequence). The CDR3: CASSKETGNNEQFF. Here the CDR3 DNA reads TGCGCCAGCAGTAAAGAGACGGGGAACAATGAGCAGTTCTTC.

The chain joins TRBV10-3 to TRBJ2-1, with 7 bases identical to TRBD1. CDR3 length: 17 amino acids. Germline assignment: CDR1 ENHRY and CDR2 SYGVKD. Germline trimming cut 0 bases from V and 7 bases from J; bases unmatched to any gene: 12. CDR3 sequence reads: CAISESKLGQRRNEQFF. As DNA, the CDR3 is TGTGCCATCAGTGAGTCGAAACTGGGACAGAGACGGAATGAGCAGTTCTTC.

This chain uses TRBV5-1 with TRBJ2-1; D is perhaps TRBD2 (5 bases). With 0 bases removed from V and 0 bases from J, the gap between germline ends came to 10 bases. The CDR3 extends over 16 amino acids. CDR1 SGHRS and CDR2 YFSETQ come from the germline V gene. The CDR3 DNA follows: TGCGCCAGCAGCTTGGCCGAGGGCGCCTCCTACAATGAGCAGTTCTTC. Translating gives CASSLAEGASYNEQFF.

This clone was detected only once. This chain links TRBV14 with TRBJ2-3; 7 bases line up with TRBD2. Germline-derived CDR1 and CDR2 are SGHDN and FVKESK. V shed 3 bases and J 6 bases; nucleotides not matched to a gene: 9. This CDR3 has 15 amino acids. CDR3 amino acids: CASSQGGALSDTQYF. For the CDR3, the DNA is TGTGCCAGCAGCCAGGGAGGGGCATTATCGGATACGCAGTATTTT.

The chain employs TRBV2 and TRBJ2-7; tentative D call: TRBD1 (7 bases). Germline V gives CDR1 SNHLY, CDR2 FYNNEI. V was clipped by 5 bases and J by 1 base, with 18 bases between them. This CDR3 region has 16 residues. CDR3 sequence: CASSFSRGVVSYEQYF. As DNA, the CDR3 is TGTGCCAGCAGTTTTAGCAGGGGGGTCGTTTCCTACGAGCAGTACTTC.

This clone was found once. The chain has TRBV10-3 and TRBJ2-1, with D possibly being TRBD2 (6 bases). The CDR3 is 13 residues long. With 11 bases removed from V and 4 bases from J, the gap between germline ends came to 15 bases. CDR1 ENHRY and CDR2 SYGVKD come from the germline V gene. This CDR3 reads CASMEGKYNEQFF. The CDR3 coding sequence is TGTGCCTCCATGGAGGGAAAATACAATGAGCAGTTCTTC.

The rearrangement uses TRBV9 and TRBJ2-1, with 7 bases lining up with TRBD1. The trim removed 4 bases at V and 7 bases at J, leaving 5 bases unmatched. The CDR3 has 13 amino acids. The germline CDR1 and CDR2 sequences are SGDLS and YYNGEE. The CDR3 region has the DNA TGTGCCAGCAGCAGACAGGGTTATAATGAGCAGTTCTTC. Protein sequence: CASSRQGYNEQFF.

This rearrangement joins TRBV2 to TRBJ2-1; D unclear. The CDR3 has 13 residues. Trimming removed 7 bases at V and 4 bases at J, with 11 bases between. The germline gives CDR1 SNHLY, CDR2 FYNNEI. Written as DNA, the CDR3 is TGTGCCAGCAAAGCTGAAGGTTACAATGAGCAGTTCTTC. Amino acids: CASKAEGYNEQFF.

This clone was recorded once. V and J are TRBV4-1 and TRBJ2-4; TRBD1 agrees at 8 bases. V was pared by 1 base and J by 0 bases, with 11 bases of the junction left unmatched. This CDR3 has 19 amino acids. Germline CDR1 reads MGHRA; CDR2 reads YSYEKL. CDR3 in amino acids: CASSQGQGFWVLAKNIQYF. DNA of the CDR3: TGCGCCAGCAGCCAAGGACAGGGGTTTTGGGTACTAGCCAAAAACATTCAGTACTTC.

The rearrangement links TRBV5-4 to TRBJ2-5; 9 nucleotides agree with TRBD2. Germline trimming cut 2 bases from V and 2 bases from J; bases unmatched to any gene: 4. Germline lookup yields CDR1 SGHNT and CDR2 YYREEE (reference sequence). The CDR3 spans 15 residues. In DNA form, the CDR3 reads TGTGCCAGCAGCTTCACTAGCGGGTTACAAGAGACCCAGTACTTC. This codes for CASSFTSGLQETQYF.

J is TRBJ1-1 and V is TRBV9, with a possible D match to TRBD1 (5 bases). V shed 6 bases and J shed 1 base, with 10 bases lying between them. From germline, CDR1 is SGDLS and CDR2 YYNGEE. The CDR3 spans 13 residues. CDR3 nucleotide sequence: TGTGCCAGCACCCCTGGGGCGAACACTGAAGCTTTCTTT. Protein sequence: CASTPGANTEAFF.

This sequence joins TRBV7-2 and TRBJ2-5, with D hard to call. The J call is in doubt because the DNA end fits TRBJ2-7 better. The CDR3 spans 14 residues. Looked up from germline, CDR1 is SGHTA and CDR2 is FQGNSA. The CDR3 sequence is CASSLGSAAYEQYF. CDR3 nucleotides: TGTGCCAGCAGCTTAGGGAGCGCGGCCTACGAGCAGTACTTC.

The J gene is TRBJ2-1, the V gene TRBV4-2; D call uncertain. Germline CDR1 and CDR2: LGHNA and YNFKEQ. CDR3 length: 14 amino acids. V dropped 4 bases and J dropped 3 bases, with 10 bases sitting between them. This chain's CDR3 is CASSLGENYNEQFF. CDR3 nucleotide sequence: TGTGCCAGCAGCCTAGGCGAGAACTACAATGAGCAGTTCTTC.

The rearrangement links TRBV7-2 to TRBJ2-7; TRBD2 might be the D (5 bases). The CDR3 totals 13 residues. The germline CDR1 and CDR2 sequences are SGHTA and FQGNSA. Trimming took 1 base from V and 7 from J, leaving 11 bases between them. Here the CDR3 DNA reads TGTGCCAGCAGCTTAGAGCGGCAAGCTGAGCAGTACTTC. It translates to CASSLERQAEQYF.